This T cell receptor beta chain is from a study of blood T cell repertoires in COVID-19. Study-wide background: Samples of COVID-19 (acute and convalescent) were obtained from the United States, Italy and Spain.

In the authors' workflow: By means of reference gene primer amplification, nucleated cell counts were estimated. Measured with immunoSEQ multiplex PCR; TCRdb has only the in-frame clones, and not every one. From that table come the V and J calls and clone size; the DNA was used to work out D and trimming. The sample records about 300,000 clones, about 85% being singletons. Germline V lookup: CDR1 SGHDT, CDR2 YYEEEE. The CDR3 sequence is 15 residues long. The ends lost 4 bases at V and 1 base at J; junction bases unmatched: 4. The chain recombines TRBV5-6 with TRBJ2-7, with TRBD2 identical over 11 bases. Sequences were obtained from peripheral blood. The receptor's source is a man younger than 35 with active or convalescent COVID-19. The CDR3 loop reads CASSPRLAGSYEQYF. The CDR3 DNA reads TGTGCCAGCAGCCCCCGACTAGCGGGGTCCTACGAGCAGTACTTC. The full variable domain, rest sourced from reference TRBV5-6 and TRBJ2-7, is DAGVTQSPTHLIKTRGQQVTLRCSPKSGHDTVSWYQQALGQGPQFIFQYYEEEERQRGNFPDRFSGHQFPNYSSELNVNALLLGDSALYLCASSPRLAGSYEQYFGPGTRLTVT.